This entry describes one T cell receptor beta chain. This specimen belongs to a study of cytomegalovirus exposure and HLA in healthy donors. The CDR3 contains 14 residues. The germline V gene encodes CDR1 MNHEY and CDR2 SMNVEV (reference sequence). With 5 bases clipped from V and 6 bases from J, the junction kept 4 bases outside the gene matches. PCR used 60 Vbeta primers and 13 Jbeta primers. The table came from immunoSEQ multiplex PCR; TCRdb's copy has only in-frame clones and leaves some out. The table records about 200,000 clones, roughly three quarters of them present only once. The chain recombines TRBV27 with TRBJ2-2, with TRBD2 matching over 9 bases. Sequenced: PBMCs. This receptor was obtained from a male donor in good health and CMV-seropositive. This CDR3 reads CASSRSGGSGELFF. CDR3 in DNA: TGTGCCAGCAGTAGGAGCGGGGGGTCCGGGGAGCTGTTTTTT.